This T cell receptor beta chain appears in the sequencing data of a study of T cell responses to AZD1222 COVID-19 vaccine. Data came from immunoSEQ multiplex PCR; TCRdb stores just in-frame clones and leaves some out. Among 150,000 to 160,000 clones listed, more than 90% were seen once. After removal of 1 base from V and 5 bases from J, the junction contained 9 bases not matched to a gene. CDR3 length: 16 amino acids. The germline gives CDR1 MGHRA, CDR2 YSYEKL. Worth noting for this clone: Antigen unknown.

Study-level findings and limits: Recipients of two AZD1222 doses showed rising Spike-specific TCR breadth and depth. Reportedly, close to half of spike-specific TCRs are directed against unmutated variant regions. White British donors predominated, females outnumbered males, and clonal diversity was possibly underestimated. Just 5 to 7 AZD1222 recipients were seropositive at baseline.

The sample consisted of peripheral blood, taken 28 days after the second AZD1222 dose. The source of this sequence is an adult who received the AZD1222 COVID-19 vaccine. The chain recombines TRBV4-1 with TRBJ2-7, with 9 bases aligning to TRBD1. The CDR3 DNA sequence: TGCGCCAGCAGCCAAGTGGACAGGGGTCTTTTCGACGAGCAGTACTTC. Translating gives CASSQVDRGLFDEQYF.